This TCR beta chain was captured in a study of identical twins. This clonotype was found many times. Germline trimming cut 4 bases from V and 2 bases from J; bases unmatched to any gene: 1. The length of the CDR3 is 15 residues. The V gene's germline CDR1 is LGHDT and CDR2 YNNKEL (reference sequence). Every donor was a healthy Caucasian. In TCRdb, the 5' RACE reads were re-called with MiXCR into one record per CDR3 protein. The sample holds some 200,000 distinct CDR3 sequences, around 8% seen once. These data were likewise used in another study, on yellow fever vaccine responses in identical twins.

The chain recombines TRBV3-1 with TRBJ2-5; 13 positions agree with TRBD2. This TCR came from a woman aged 18-29 years in good health. Material: memory (CD45RO+) T cells sorted from blood. The CDR3 DNA follows: TGTGCCAGCAGCCCGGGACTAGCGGGGCAAGAGACCCAGTACTTC. It is translated as CASSPGLAGQETQYF.